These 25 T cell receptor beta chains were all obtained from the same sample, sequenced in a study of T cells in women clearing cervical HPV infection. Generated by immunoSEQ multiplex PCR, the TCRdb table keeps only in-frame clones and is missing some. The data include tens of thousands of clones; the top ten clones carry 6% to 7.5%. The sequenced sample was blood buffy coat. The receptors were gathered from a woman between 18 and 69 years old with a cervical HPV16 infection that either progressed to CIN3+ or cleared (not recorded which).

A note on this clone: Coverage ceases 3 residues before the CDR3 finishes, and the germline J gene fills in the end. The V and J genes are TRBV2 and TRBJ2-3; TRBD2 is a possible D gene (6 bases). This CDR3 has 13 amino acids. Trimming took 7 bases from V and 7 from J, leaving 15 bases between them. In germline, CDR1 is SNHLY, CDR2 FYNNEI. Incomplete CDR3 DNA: TGTGCCAGCACTAGAACGGGGGTCCATACG. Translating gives CASTRTGVHT. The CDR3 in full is CASTRTGVHTQYF.

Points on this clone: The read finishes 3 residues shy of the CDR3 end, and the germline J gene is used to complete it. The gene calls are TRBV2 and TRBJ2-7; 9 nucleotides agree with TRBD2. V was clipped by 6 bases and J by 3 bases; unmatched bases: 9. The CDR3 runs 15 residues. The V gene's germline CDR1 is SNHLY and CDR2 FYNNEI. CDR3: CASRVSGSTFYEQYF. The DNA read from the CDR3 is TGTGCCAGCAGGGTTAGCGGGAGTACCTTCTACGAG.

The sequenced CDR3 bases are TGCAGTGCTATTTCCAGCGGGGCATTAAATACG. Amino acid sequence: CSAISSGALNT. The whole CDR3 is CSAISSGALNTQYF. The chain recombines TRBV20-1 with TRBJ2-3, with TRBD2 identical over 7 bases. The CDR3 is cut off 3 residues early in the read; its end comes from the germline J gene. This CDR3 comprises 14 residues. Trimming cost V 4 bases and J 7 bases; bases outside gene matches: 11. The germline V gene encodes CDR1 DFQATT and CDR2 SNEGSKA (reference sequence).

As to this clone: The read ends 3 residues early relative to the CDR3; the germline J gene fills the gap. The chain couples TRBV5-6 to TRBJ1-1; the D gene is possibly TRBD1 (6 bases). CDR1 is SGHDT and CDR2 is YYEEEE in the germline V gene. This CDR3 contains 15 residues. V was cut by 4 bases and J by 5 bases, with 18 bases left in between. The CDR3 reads CASSLLRGAGTEAFF. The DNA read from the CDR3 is TGTGCCAGCAGCCTCTTGCGGGGGGCAGGGACTGAA.

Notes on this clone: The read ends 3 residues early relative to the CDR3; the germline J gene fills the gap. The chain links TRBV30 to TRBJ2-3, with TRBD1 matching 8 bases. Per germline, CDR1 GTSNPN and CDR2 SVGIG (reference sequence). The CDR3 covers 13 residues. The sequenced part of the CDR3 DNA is TGTGCCTGGGCGACAGGGGATGATCAGCCG. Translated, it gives CAWATGDDQP. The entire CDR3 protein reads CAWATGDDQPQYF.

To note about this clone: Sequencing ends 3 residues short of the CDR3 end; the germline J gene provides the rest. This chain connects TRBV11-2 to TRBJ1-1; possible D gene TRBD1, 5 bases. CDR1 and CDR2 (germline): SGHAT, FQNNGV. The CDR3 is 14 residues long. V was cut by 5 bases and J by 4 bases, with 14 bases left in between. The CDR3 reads CASSLQIGVTEAFF. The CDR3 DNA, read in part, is TGTGCCAGCAGCCTTCAGATAGGGGTCACTGAA.

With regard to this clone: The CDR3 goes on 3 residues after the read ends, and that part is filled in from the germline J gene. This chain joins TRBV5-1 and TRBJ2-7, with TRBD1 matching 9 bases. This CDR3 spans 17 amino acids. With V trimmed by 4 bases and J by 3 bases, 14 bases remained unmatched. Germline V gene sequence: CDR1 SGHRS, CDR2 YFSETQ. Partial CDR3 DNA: TGCGCCAGCAGCCCGTCCCGGGACAGGGTTGAGAGCTACGAG. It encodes CASSPSRDRVESYE. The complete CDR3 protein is CASSPSRDRVESYEQYF.

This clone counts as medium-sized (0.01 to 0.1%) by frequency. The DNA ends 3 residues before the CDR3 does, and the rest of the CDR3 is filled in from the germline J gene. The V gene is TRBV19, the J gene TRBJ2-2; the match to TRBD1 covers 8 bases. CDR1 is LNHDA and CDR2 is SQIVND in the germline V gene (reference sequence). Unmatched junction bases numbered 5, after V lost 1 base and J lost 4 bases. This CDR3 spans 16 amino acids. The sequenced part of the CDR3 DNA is TGTGCCAGTAGTATAGCCCCGGACAGGGTCACCGGGGAG. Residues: CASSIAPDRVTGE. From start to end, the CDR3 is CASSIAPDRVTGELFF.

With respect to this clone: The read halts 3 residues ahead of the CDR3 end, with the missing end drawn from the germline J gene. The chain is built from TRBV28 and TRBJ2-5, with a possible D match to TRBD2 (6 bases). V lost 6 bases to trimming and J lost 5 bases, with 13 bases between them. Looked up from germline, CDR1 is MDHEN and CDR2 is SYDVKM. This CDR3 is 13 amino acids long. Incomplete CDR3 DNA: TGTGCCAGCAGGTTCGGAGGGGTGGAGACC. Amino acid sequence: CASRFGGVET. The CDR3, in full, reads CASRFGGVETQYF.

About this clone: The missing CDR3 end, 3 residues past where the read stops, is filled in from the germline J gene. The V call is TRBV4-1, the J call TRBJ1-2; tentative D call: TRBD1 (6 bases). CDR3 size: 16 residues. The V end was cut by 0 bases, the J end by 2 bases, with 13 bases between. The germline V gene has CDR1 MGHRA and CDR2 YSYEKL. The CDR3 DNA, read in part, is TGCGCCAGCAGCCAAGAGTCGTCAGGGGCGAACTATGGC. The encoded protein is CASSQESSGANYG. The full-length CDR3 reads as CASSQESSGANYGYTF.

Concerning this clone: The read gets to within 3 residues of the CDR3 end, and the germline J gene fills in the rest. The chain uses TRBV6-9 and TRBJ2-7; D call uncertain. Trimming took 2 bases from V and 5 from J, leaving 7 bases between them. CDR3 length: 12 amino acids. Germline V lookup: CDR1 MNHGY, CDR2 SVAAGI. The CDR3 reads CASSYKVDEQYF. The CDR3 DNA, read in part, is TGTGCCAGCAGTTATAAGGTGGACGAG.

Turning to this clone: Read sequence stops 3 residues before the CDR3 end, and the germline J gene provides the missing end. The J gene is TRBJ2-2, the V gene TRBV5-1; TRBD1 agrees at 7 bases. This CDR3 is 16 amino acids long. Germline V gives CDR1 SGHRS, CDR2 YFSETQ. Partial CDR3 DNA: TGCGCCAGCAGCTTGGCGGTACAGGGGACGGGTGAAAAG. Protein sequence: CASSLAVQGTGEK. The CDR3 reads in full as CASSLAVQGTGEKLFF.

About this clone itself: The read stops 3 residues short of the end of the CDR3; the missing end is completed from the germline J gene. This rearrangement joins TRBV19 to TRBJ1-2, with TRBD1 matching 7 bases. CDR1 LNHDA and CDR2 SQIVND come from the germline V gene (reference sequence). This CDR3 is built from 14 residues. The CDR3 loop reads CASRRTGSTYDYTF. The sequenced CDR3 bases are TGTGCCAGTAGACGGACAGGATCTACCTACGAC. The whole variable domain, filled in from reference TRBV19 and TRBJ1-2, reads DGGITQSPKYLFRKEGQNVTLSCEQNLNHDAMYWYRQDPGQGLRLIYYSQIVNDFQKGDIAEGYSVSREKKESFPLTVTSAQKNPTAFYLCASRRTGSTYDYTFGSGTRLTVV.

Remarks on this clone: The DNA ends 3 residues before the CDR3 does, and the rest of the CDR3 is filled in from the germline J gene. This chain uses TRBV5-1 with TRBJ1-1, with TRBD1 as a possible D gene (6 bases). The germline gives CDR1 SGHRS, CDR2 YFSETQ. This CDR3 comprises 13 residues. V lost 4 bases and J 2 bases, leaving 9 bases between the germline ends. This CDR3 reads CASSRDTNTEAFF. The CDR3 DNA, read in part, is TGCGCCAGCAGCCGGGACACTAACACTGAA.

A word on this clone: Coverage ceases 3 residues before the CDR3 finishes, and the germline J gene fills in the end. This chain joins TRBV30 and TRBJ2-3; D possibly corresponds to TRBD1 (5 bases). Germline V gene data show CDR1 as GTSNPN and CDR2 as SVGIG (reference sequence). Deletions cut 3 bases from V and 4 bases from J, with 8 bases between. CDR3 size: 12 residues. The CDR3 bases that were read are TGTGCCTGGAGGGGGCCTGCAGATACG. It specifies CAWRGPADT. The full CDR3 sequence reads CAWRGPADTQYF.

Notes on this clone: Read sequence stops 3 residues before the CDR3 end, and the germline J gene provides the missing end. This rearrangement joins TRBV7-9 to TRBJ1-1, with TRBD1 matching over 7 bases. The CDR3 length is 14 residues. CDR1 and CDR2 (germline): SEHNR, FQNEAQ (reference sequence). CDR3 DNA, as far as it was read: TGTGCCAGCAGCTTAGTGGGGCAGGGGGAGACA. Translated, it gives CASSLVGQGET. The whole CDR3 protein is CASSLVGQGETAFF. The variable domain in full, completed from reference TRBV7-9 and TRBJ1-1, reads DTGVSQNPRHKITKRGQNVTFRCDPISEHNRLYWYRQTLGQGPEFLTYFQNEAQLEKSRLLSDRFSAERPKGSFSTLEIQRTEQGDSAMYLCASSLVGQGETAFFGQGTRLTVV.

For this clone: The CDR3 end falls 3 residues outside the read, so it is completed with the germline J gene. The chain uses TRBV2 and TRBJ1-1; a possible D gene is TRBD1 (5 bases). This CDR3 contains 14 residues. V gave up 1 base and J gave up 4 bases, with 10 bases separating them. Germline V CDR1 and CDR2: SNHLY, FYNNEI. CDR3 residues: CASSEEGGVTEAFF. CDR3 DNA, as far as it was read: TGTGCCAGCAGTGAAGAAGGAGGGGTCACTGAA.

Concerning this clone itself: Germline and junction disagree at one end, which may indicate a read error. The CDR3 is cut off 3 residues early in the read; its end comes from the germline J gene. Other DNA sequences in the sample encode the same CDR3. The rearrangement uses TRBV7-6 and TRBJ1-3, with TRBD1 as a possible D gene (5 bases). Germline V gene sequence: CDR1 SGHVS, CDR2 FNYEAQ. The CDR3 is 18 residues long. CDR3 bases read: TGTGCCAGCAGTCATTCCAGGACAAGGGATGACTCTGGAAACACA. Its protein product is CASSHSRTRDDSGNT. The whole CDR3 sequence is CASSHSRTRDDSGNTIYF.

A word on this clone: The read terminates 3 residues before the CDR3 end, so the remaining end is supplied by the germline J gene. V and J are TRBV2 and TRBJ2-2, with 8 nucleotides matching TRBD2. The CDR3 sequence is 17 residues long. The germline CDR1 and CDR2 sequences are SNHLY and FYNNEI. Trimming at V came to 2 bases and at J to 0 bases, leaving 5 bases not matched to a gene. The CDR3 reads CASSERGSGANTGELFF. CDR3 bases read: TGTGCCAGCAGTGAAAGAGGTAGCGGGGCGAACACCGGGGAG.

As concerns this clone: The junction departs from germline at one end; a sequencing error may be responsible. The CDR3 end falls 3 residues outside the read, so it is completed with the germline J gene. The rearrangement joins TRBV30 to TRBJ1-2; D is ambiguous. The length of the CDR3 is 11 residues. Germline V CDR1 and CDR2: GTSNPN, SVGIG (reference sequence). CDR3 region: CAWSVLYDYTF. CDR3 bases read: TGTGCCTGGAGTGTACTCTATGAC.

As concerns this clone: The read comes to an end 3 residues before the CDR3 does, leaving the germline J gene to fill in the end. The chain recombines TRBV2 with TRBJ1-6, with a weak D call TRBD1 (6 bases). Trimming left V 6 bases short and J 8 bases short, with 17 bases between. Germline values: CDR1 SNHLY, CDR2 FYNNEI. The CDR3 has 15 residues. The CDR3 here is CASSGIQGRDSPLHF. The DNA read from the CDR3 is TGTGCCAGCAGCGGAATTCAGGGGAGAGATTCACCC.

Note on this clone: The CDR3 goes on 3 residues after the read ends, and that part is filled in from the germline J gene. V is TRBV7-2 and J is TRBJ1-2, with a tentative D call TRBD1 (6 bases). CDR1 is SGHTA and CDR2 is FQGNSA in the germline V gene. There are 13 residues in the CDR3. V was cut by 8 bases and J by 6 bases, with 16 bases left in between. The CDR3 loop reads CASDDGGGNGYTF. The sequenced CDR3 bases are TGTGCCAGCGACGACGGAGGGGGAAATGGC.

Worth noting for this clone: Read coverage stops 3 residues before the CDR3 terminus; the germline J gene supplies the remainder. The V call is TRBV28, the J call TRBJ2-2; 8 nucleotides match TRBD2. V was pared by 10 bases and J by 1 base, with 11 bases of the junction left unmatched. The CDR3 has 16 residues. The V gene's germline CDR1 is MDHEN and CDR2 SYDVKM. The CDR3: CATRVGGRRNTGELFF. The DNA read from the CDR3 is TGTGCCACTAGAGTGGGCGGGAGGAGGAACACCGGGGAG.

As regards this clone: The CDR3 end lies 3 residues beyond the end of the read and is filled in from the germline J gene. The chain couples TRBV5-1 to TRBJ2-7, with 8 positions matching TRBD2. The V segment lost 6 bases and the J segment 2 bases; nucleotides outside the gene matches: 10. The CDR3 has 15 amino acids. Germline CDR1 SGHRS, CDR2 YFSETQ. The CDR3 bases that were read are TGCGCCAGCATCTCCCAGCGGGAGACGGCCTACGAG. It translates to CASISQRETAYE. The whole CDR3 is CASISQRETAYEQYF.

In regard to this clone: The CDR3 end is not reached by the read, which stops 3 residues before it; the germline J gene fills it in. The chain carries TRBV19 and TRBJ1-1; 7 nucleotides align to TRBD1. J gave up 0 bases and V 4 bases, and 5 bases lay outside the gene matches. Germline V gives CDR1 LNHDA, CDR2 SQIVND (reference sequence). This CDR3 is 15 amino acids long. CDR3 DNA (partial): TGTGCCAGTAGTACCGGGACAGCTATGAACACTGAA. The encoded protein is CASSTGTAMNTE. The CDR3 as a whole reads CASSTGTAMNTEAFF.